The T cell receptor beta chain described here comes from a study of blood T cell repertoires in COVID-19. Original analysis: By means of reference gene primer amplification, nucleated cell counts were estimated. Profiling relied on immunoSEQ multiplex PCR, and the TCRdb table lists in-frame clones only, not all of them. The V and J calls and clone size are taken from that table; D and trimming were inferred from the DNA. The table includes approximately 120,000 clones, 80% to 95% detected once. The V end lost 0 bases, the J end lost 3 bases, and 10 bases lay between the germline ends. The germline V gene has CDR1 SGHKS and CDR2 YYEKEE (reference sequence). The CDR3 runs to 14 residues.

Sequencing input: peripheral blood. The TCR sequence derives from a man aged 50-60 years with COVID-19, enrolled during active disease. The rearrangement uses TRBV5-5 and TRBJ2-7; D not certain. CDR3 sequence (DNA): TGTGCCAGCAGCTTGGGAGTCTTTTTCTACGAGCAGTACTTC. Protein product: CASSLGVFFYEQYF.